The 22 T cell receptor beta chains presented below share a single source sample, sequenced in a study of a mutant IDH1 vaccine in newly diagnosed glioma. Sequenced by immunoSEQ multiplex PCR; TCRdb stores in-frame clones only, minus some. The sample holds more than 50,000 clones, roughly 85% seen once. Time point denoted: baseline, week 1 (first vaccination visit). The treatment is: pre-vaccination baseline after standard-of-care therapy. The sample here was PBMCs, taken from a glioma patient treated with radiotherapy, temozolomide or both. The receptor set was obtained from a man between 25 and 39 years old with glioma.

This clone was observed a handful of times. The V and J genes are TRBV7-2 and TRBJ1-2; D call uncertain. Germline CDR1 and CDR2: SGHTA and FQGNSA. V lost 11 bases and J 0 bases, leaving 10 bases between the germline ends. This CDR3 has 12 residues. CDR3 in amino acids: CAGYDANYGYTF. For the CDR3, the DNA is TGTGCCGGGTATGACGCTAACTATGGCTACACCTTC.

The V gene is TRBV9, the J gene TRBJ2-7, with TRBD1 identical over 10 bases. The CDR3 has 17 residues. In germline, CDR1 is SGDLS, CDR2 YYNGEE. J lost 7 bases, V lost 4 bases, and 17 bases had no gene match. CDR3: CASSPRQGASAMGEQYF. The CDR3 nucleotides are TGTGCCAGCAGCCCTCGACAGGGGGCGAGTGCAATGGGGGAGCAGTACTTC.

The rearrangement links TRBV28 to TRBJ1-2; TRBD1 matches 7 bases. CDR3 length: 17 amino acids. V shed 5 bases and J 4 bases; nucleotides not matched to a gene: 16. Per the germline V gene, CDR1 is MDHEN and CDR2 is SYDVKM. For the CDR3, the DNA is TGTGCCAGCAGTCCTCCCCTTAACAGGGGACGGCGCTATGGCTACACCTTC. Translation gives CASSPPLNRGRRYGYTF.

The chain uses TRBV2 and TRBJ2-2, with TRBD1 matching 8 bases. Germline V gene sequence: CDR1 SNHLY, CDR2 FYNNEI. With V trimmed by 2 bases and J by 0 bases, 11 bases remained unmatched. The CDR3 has 19 amino acids. As DNA, the CDR3 is TGTGCCAGCAGTGAACATTCTGGCTTGGGACAGGCGAACACCGGGGAGCTGTTTTTT. Amino acids: CASSEHSGLGQANTGELFF.

This sequence joins TRBV5-6 and TRBJ1-2; D unresolved. The germline CDR1 and CDR2 sequences are SGHDT and YYEEEE. The V end was cut by 2 bases, the J end by 4 bases, with 15 bases between. This CDR3 region has 15 residues. CDR3 amino acids: CASSLNSGSSYGYTF. The CDR3, as DNA: TGTGCCAGCAGCTTAAATTCTGGCAGTTCCTATGGCTACACCTTC.

This clone has only a few counts. The gene calls are TRBV25-1 and TRBJ1-1; no reliable D call. Germline V gene data show CDR1 as MGHDK and CDR2 as SYGVNS. Trimming cost V 3 bases and J 6 bases, with 14 bases left between them. The length of the CDR3 is 14 residues. The CDR3 loop reads CASSDQNSWAEAFF. For the CDR3, the DNA is TGTGCCAGCAGTGACCAAAACAGTTGGGCTGAAGCTTTCTTT.

V gene TRBV5-8 combines with J gene TRBJ1-1; tentative D call: TRBD1 (6 bases). In germline, CDR1 is SGHTS, CDR2 YDEGEE. The CDR3 length is 16 residues. V was trimmed by 0 bases and J by 2 bases, leaving 14 bases between them. For the CDR3, the DNA is TGTGCCAGCAGCTTGGACAGGGCGGGGTCTAACACTGAAGCTTTCTTT. Translating it yields CASSLDRAGSNTEAFF. Full variable domain (outside the CDR3, taken from reference TRBV5-8 and TRBJ1-1): EAGVTQSPTHLIKTRGQQATLRCSPISGHTSVYWYQQALGLGLQFLLWYDEGEERNRGNFPPRFSGRQFPNYSSELNVNALELEDSALYLCASSLDRAGSNTEAFFGQGTRLTVV.

This sequence joins TRBV18 and TRBJ1-2; no clear D gene. The length of the CDR3 is 13 residues. Between the trimmed V and J ends, which lost 2 bases and 6 bases, there was a span of 10 bases. Germline V gene lookup returns CDR1 KGHSH and CDR2 LQKENI. The DNA of the CDR3 is TGTGCCAGCTCACCAATCGGGGTTGATGGCTACACCTTC. This codes for CASSPIGVDGYTF.

The J gene is TRBJ2-1, the V gene TRBV18; the D gene could be TRBD1 or TRBD2 (5 bases each). Germline CDR1 and CDR2: KGHSH and LQKENI. This CDR3 region has 14 residues. Trimming cost V 2 bases and J 7 bases, with 12 bases left between them. DNA of the CDR3: TGTGCCAGCTCACCAACGGGGCGATTGAATGAGCAGTTCTTC. This codes for CASSPTGRLNEQFF.

This chain uses TRBV5-6 with TRBJ1-1; D gene unclear. The germline V and J ends were trimmed by 1 base and 4 bases, with 2 bases remaining between them. The CDR3 runs to 11 residues. From germline, CDR1 is SGHDT and CDR2 YYEEEE. The CDR3: CASSLSTEAFF. The CDR3 DNA follows: TGTGCCAGCAGCTTGTCCACTGAAGCTTTCTTT. Based on the CDR3 plus reference TRBV5-6 and TRBJ1-1, the full variable domain is DAGVTQSPTHLIKTRGQQVTLRCSPKSGHDTVSWYQQALGQGPQFIFQYYEEEERQRGNFPDRFSGHQFPNYSSELNVNALLLGDSALYLCASSLSTEAFFGQGTRLTVV.

The rearrangement uses TRBV6-5 and TRBJ1-1, with 7 bases fitting TRBD1. V gave up 5 bases and J gave up 0 bases; unmatched junction bases: 6. CDR1 and CDR2 from the germline V gene are MNHEY and SVGAGI. This CDR3 is 15 amino acids long. The CDR3: CASSTRTGVNTEAFF. The CDR3 coding sequence is TGTGCCAGCAGTACCCGGACAGGAGTGAACACTGAAGCTTTCTTT.

The V gene is TRBV25-1, the J gene TRBJ1-4; D call uncertain. Trimming took off 3 bases at V and 8 bases at J, with 10 bases between the two ends. Germline V lookup: CDR1 MGHDK, CDR2 SYGVNS. The length of the CDR3 is 13 residues. CDR3 loop: CASSDYGGEKLFF. DNA of the CDR3: TGTGCCAGCAGTGACTACGGCGGGGAAAAACTGTTTTTT. Full variable domain (outside the CDR3, taken from reference TRBV25-1 and TRBJ1-4): EADIYQTPRYLVIGTGKKITLECSQTMGHDKMYWYQQDPGMELHLIHYSYGVNSTEKGDLSSESTVSRIRTEHFPLTLESARPSHTSQYLCASSDYGGEKLFFGSGTQLSVL.

V usage is TRBV10-3 and J usage is TRBJ1-4; D is undetermined. This CDR3 comprises 15 residues. Germline V gives CDR1 ENHRY, CDR2 SYGVKD. Trimming removed 0 bases at V and 0 bases at J, with 5 bases between. The CDR3 nucleotides read TGTGCCATCAGTGAGTCGGCTACAACTAATGAAAAACTGTTTTTT. It codes for CAISESATTNEKLFF.

CDR3 residues: CASKASGGEDTQYF. The CDR3 DNA reads as TGTGCCAGCAAGGCTAGCGGGGGGGAAGATACGCAGTATTTT. The chain carries TRBV6-4 and TRBJ2-3; 12 bases are shared with TRBD2. This CDR3 has 14 amino acids. Germline V CDR1 and CDR2: MRHNA, SNTAGT. J was trimmed by 5 bases and V by 7 bases; bases with no gene match: 4.

The chain recombines TRBV4-2 with TRBJ1-6; D remains ambiguous. CDR3 length equals 15 residues. V was cut by 0 bases and J by 7 bases, with 10 bases left in between. Germline V lookup: CDR1 LGHNA, CDR2 YNFKEQ. CDR3 protein: CASSQDLVSNSPLHF. The DNA of the CDR3 is TGTGCCAGCAGCCAAGATCTGGTTTCGAATTCACCCCTCCACTTT.

The V call is TRBV29-1, the J call TRBJ2-7; D remains ambiguous. This CDR3 spans 12 amino acids. CDR1 SQVTM and CDR2 ANQGSEA come from the germline V gene. V shed 3 bases and J shed 1 base, with 7 bases lying between them. The chain's CDR3 is CSVDMRSYEQYF. DNA for the CDR3: TGCAGCGTTGACATGCGGTCCTACGAGCAGTACTTC.

The rearrangement links TRBV4-1 to TRBJ1-5, with D possibly being TRBD1 (5 bases). Germline CDR1 is MGHRA and CDR2 is YSYEKL. Trimming took off 4 bases at V and 2 bases at J, with 12 bases between the two ends. The CDR3 runs to 15 residues. The CDR3 region is CASSPQGLRNQPQHF. The CDR3 coding sequence is TGCGCCAGCAGCCCCCAGGGTCTACGCAATCAGCCCCAGCATTTT.

The genes are TRBV20-1 and TRBJ1-5; D gene unclear. There are 10 residues in the CDR3. V lost 6 bases and J 5 bases, leaving 5 bases between the germline ends. Germline V gene lookup returns CDR1 DFQATT and CDR2 SNEGSKA (reference sequence). CDR3 amino acids: CSAGDQPQHF. CDR3 bases: TGCAGTGCGGGAGATCAGCCCCAGCATTTT.

This chain uses TRBV9 with TRBJ1-1; 10 nucleotides agree with TRBD1. J was trimmed by 6 bases and V by 4 bases; bases with no gene match: 12. Germline V gene data show CDR1 as SGDLS and CDR2 as YYNGEE. This CDR3 has 16 amino acids. CDR3 nucleotide sequence: TGTGCCAGCAGCCTCTCCCGGGACAGGGGTAGGGCTGAAGCTTTCTTT. Amino acid sequence: CASSLSRDRGRAEAFF.

The J gene is TRBJ2-7, the V gene TRBV19, with 8 bases identical to TRBD1. Germline assignment: CDR1 LNHDA and CDR2 SQIVND (reference sequence). Losses at the gene ends were 5 bases for V and 5 bases for J; bases not matched to a gene: 8. The CDR3 has 14 amino acids. Here the CDR3 DNA reads TGTGCCAGTAGTTTTCGGACAGGGAACCACGAGCAGTACTTC. It yields the protein CASSFRTGNHEQYF.

The chain carries TRBV19 and TRBJ1-5; D is possibly TRBD1 (6 bases). V gave up 6 bases and J gave up 2 bases, with 17 bases separating them. The CDR3 length is 16 residues. Germline V gene sequence: CDR1 LNHDA, CDR2 SQIVND (reference sequence). CDR3 nucleotide sequence: TGTGCCAGTAGACCCGGACAGTATCGAGGCAATCAGCCCCAGCATTTT. Amino acids: CASRPGQYRGNQPQHF.

The genes are TRBV6-4 and TRBJ1-5, with D possibly TRBD1 on 6 matching bases. Germline lookup yields CDR1 MRHNA and CDR2 SNTAGT. The CDR3 runs 15 residues. Deletions cut 3 bases from V and 2 bases from J, with 11 bases between. DNA of the CDR3: TGTGCCAGCAGTGAATCGGCAGGGGGCAATCAGCCCCAGCATTTT. Amino acid sequence: CASSESAGGNQPQHF.